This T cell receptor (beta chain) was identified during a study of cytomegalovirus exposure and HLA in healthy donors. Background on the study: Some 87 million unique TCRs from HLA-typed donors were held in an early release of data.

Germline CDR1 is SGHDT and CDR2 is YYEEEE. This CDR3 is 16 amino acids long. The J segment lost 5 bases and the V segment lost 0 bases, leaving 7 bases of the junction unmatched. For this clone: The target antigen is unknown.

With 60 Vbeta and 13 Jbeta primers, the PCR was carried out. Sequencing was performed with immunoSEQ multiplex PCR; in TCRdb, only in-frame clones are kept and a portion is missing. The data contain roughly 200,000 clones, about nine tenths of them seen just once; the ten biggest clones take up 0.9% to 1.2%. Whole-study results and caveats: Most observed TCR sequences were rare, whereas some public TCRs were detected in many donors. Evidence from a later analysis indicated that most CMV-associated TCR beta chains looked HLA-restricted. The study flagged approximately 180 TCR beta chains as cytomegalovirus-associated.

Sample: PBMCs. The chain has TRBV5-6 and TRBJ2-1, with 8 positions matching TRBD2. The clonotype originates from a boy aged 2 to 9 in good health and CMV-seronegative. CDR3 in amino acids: CASSLVGAGVNNEQFF. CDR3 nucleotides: TGTGCCAGCAGCTTGGTTGGAGCGGGGGTTAACAATGAGCAGTTCTTC. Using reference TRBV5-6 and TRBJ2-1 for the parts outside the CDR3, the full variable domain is DAGVTQSPTHLIKTRGQQVTLRCSPKSGHDTVSWYQQALGQGPQFIFQYYEEEERQRGNFPDRFSGHQFPNYSSELNVNALLLGDSALYLCASSLVGAGVNNEQFFGPGTRLTVL.